There are many counts of the clone carrying this TCR beta chain. Its target is unknown. The data derive from a study of regulatory T cells in long-lasting Graves disease. Study-wide results and caveats: Newly diagnosed Graves' patients exceeded persistent ones in TCR diversity.

Time point indicated: newly diagnosed GD, antithyroid drugs for less than 3 months. Making the TCR library involved RNA that had been extracted from PBMCs. Library construction for TCR beta used iRepertoire HTBI primers and Arm-PCR of CDR3 regions. MiXCR, run by TCRdb on the multiplex PCR reads, gives a single entry per CDR3 protein. The table lists 240,000 or so distinct CDR3 sequences, roughly a fifth of them singletons, with more than 11% in the top ten. This CDR3 is 14 amino acids long. Deletions cut 5 bases from V and 3 bases from J, with 12 bases between. CDR1 and CDR2 from the germline V gene are SGHTA and FQGNSA.

The chain links TRBV7-2 to TRBJ2-3; possibly TRBD1 for D (6 bases). Sample: peripheral blood mononuclear cells (PBMCs), taken at new diagnosis, from a patient treated with antithyroid drugs. The receptor's source is a female donor with Graves disease. CDR3 residues: CASSTRTATDTQYF. The CDR3 coding sequence is TGTGCCAGCAGCACACGGACAGCTACAGATACGCAGTATTTT.